Listed below are T cell receptor beta chains from one sample, sequenced in a study of shared clonotypes between healthy human individuals. Data came from immunoSEQ multiplex PCR; TCRdb stores just in-frame clones and leaves some out. Among a few hundred thousand clones, 79% were seen once, and the ten largest hold around 12%. The sample taken for sequencing was PBMCs. Receptors originate from a woman aged 40 to 49 in good health. Some clones in this sample may be carry-over from other donors' samples. Each CDR3 is given with its conserved first and last residue. Fields, in order: D gene, J gene, clone size, V gene, CDR3 protein, CDR3 DNA. The D gene is left open where the match is weak. Clone size, where shown, is once, few, many, or a class for clones that have expanded.

TRBD1	TRBJ1-2	-	TRBV6-6	CASKTRDRGLLYGYTF	TGTGCCAGCAAAACCCGGGACAGGGGGCTACTCTATGGCTACACCTTC
TRBD1	TRBJ2-7	-	TRBV5-4	CASSLDKGARNEQYF	TGTGCCAGCAGCCTTGATAAGGGGGCGCGCAACGAGCAGTACTTC
TRBD2	TRBJ2-3	-	TRBV5-1	CASSPTSGRGNTQYF	TGCGCCAGCAGCCCTACTAGCGGGAGAGGGAATACGCAGTATTTT
-	TRBJ2-7	-	TRBV10-3	CAISDTGLAVYEQYF	TGTGCCATCAGTGATACAGGTCTCGCCGTCTACGAGCAGTACTTC
-	TRBJ2-7	once	TRBV18	CASSPTAGGYEQYF	TGTGCCAGCTCACCAACCGCCGGCGGTTACGAGCAGTACTTC
-	TRBJ2-6	-	TRBV23-1	CASSLDRTKGKTSGANVLTF	TGCGCCAGCAGTCTCGATCGGACGAAGGGGAAGACCTCTGGGGCCAACGTCCTGACTTTC
-	TRBJ1-3	-	TRBV27	CASSDSHSGNTIYF	TGTGCCAGCTCGGACAGCCACTCTGGAAACACCATATATTTT
-	TRBJ2-2	-	TRBV18	CASSQIRWQGSSGELFF	TGTGCCAGCTCCCAGATCAGATGGCAGGGGAGTTCCGGGGAGCTGTTTTTT
-	TRBJ1-2	-	TRBV7-3	CASSSKSYGYTF	TGTGCCAGCAGCTCCAAGAGTTATGGCTACACCTTC
-	TRBJ2-7	-	TRBV7-2	CASQFRGSGEQYF	TGTGCCAGCCAGTTCCGGGGTTCGGGCGAGCAGTACTTC
-	TRBJ1-5	-	TRBV5-1	CASSLEDIPNQPQHF	TGCGCCAGCAGCTTGGAGGACATACCCAATCAGCCCCAGCATTTT
TRBD2	TRBJ2-1	-	TRBV28	CASRGLAGGGYNEQFF	TGTGCCAGCAGGGGACTAGCGGGAGGGGGGTACAATGAGCAGTTCTTC
TRBD2	TRBJ2-2	-	TRBV5-1	CASSLGLAGGFGELFF	TGCGCCAGCAGCCTGGGACTAGCGGGAGGTTTTGGGGAGCTATTTTTT
-	TRBJ1-2	-	TRBV7-9	CASSPWTDSYGYTF	TGTGCCAGCAGCCCTTGGACAGATTCCTATGGCTACACCTTC
-	TRBJ2-1	-	TRBV23-1	CASSHPRTTYNEQFF	TGCGCCAGCAGTCACCCGAGGACAACCTACAATGAGCAGTTCTTC
-	TRBJ1-4	-	TRBV15	CATSSRRGEKLFF	TGTGCCACCAGCTCACGAAGGGGTGAAAAACTGTTTTTT
TRBD1	TRBJ2-7	-	TRBV10-2	CASRDAGTGAYEQYF	TGCGCCAGCAGGGACGCCGGGACAGGGGCCTACGAGCAGTACTTC
TRBD1	TRBJ1-1	-	TRBV27	CASSDRGFRNTEAFF	TGTGCCAGCAGCGACAGGGGGTTTCGTAACACTGAAGCTTTCTTT
-	TRBJ2-7	-	TRBV10-1	CASLGDGSSYEQYF	TGCGCCAGCTTGGGTGATGGAAGCTCCTACGAGCAGTACTTC
-	TRBJ2-7	-	TRBV7-2	CASSLGVYEQYF	TGTGCCAGCAGCCTCGGAGTATACGAGCAGTACTTC
TRBD2	TRBJ2-7	-	TRBV7-9	CASSLRRAGGAYEQYF	TGTGCCAGCAGCTTAAGACGAGCGGGAGGGGCCTACGAGCAGTACTTC
TRBD2	TRBJ2-7	-	TRBV7-2	CASSHLWREKDEQYF	TGTGCCAGCAGCCACCTCTGGCGGGAGAAGGACGAGCAGTACTTC
-	TRBJ2-5	-	TRBV20-1	CSATLETQYF	TGCAGTGCAACGCTAGAGACCCAGTACTTC
-	TRBJ1-3	once	TRBV6-1	CASSRGRVDTIYF	TGTGCCAGCAGCAGGGGCCGGGTGGACACCATATATTTT
-	TRBJ2-1	-	TRBV11-2	CASSLDPGLLSSYNEQFF	TGTGCCAGCAGCTTAGATCCGGGACTTTTGAGCTCCTACAATGAGCAGTTCTTC
-	TRBJ1-6	-	TRBV30	CAWNPGRAVTYNSPLHF	TGTGCCTGGAATCCGGGCCGCGCTGTTACCTATAATTCACCCCTCCACTTT
TRBD2	TRBJ2-2	few	TRBV10-3	CAITLSYRGTSGDSHTGELFF	TGTGCCATCACCCTCTCTTACAGGGGGACTAGCGGGGATTCTCACACCGGGGAGCTGTTTTTT
-	TRBJ2-3	-	TRBV6-4	CASSANPNTDTQYF	TGTGCCAGCAGCGCTAACCCTAACACAGATACGCAGTATTTT
-	TRBJ2-2	-	TRBV7-3	CASSLEVYGELFF	TGTGCCAGCAGCTTAGAAGTCTACGGGGAGCTGTTTTTT
-	TRBJ2-1	-	TRBV5-1	CASSLGGRTRILQISGNEQFF	TGCGCCAGCAGCTTAGGGGGGCGGACTAGAATACTACAAATTTCAGGCAATGAGCAGTTCTTC
TRBD1	TRBJ2-1	-	TRBV14	CASSRTRQGGEQFF	TGTGCCAGCAGCCGGACTCGACAGGGCGGGGAGCAGTTCTTC
-	TRBJ2-2	-	TRBV9	CASSVTQAGELFF	TGTGCCAGCAGCGTGACCCAAGCCGGGGAGCTGTTTTTT
-	TRBJ1-1	few	TRBV30	CAWSTMGTEAFF	TGTGCCTGGAGTACCATGGGGACTGAAGCTTTCTTT
-	TRBJ2-7	-	TRBV6-1	CASHAGRVYEQYF	TGTGCCAGCCACGCCGGCAGGGTCTACGAGCAGTACTTC
-	TRBJ2-2	-	TRBV18	CASSPTGRANTGELFF	TGTGCCAGCTCACCTACCGGGCGAGCGAACACCGGGGAGCTGTTTTTT
-	TRBJ1-1	few	TRBV5-1	CASSLGGPLDTEAFF	TGCGCCAGCAGCTTGGGGGGGCCATTAGACACTGAAGCTTTCTTT
-	TRBJ2-3	-	TRBV28	CASKTSSTDTQYF	TGTGCCAGCAAAACGTCTAGCACAGATACGCAGTATTTT
-	TRBJ2-6	-	TRBV10-3	CAISGWGSGANVLTF	TGTGCCATCAGTGGTTGGGGCTCTGGGGCCAACGTCCTGACTTTC
-	TRBJ2-3	-	TRBV5-4	CASSGPLGGTDTQYF	TGTGCCAGCAGCGGACCCCTCGGAGGCACAGATACGCAGTATTTT
TRBD1	TRBJ2-5	-	TRBV5-4	CASSPGTGVGETQYF	TGTGCCAGCAGCCCCGGGACAGGGGTAGGGGAGACCCAGTACTTC
-	TRBJ2-7	-	TRBV28	CASIGQGPYEQYF	TGTGCCAGCATAGGGCAGGGTCCCTACGAGCAGTACTTC
TRBD2	TRBJ2-4	-	TRBV27	CASSRGSGGKNIQYF	TGTGCCAGCAGCCGGGGGTCGGGGGGCAAAAACATTCAGTACTTC
-	TRBJ1-5	-	TRBV11-2	CASSLGVGQSNQPQHF	TGTGCCAGCAGCTTGGGGGTCGGACAGAGCAATCAGCCCCAGCATTTT
-	TRBJ2-6	-	TRBV19	CASSIGLSGANVLTF	TGTGCCAGTAGTATAGGTCTTAGCGGGGCCAACGTCCTGACTTTC
-	TRBJ1-2	once	TRBV29-1	CSVGGGGGYTF	TGCAGCGTCGGAGGGGGGGGTGGCTACACCTTC
TRBD1	TRBJ1-2	-	TRBV5-1	CASSRGQAKDGYTF	TGCGCCAGCAGCAGGGGACAGGCTAAGGATGGCTACACCTTC
-	TRBJ1-5	-	TRBV28	CASVREIFNQPQHF	TGTGCCAGCGTCAGGGAGATCTTCAATCAGCCCCAGCATTTT
-	TRBJ1-2	-	TRBV7-9	CASSLSGGYTF	TGTGCCAGCAGCTTATCTGGTGGCTACACCTTC